The rows below give T cell receptor beta chains drawn from one sample of a study of cytomegalovirus exposure and HLA in healthy donors. Profiling relied on immunoSEQ multiplex PCR, and the TCRdb table lists in-frame clones only, not all of them. The sample includes tens of thousands of clones, roughly two thirds of them seen just once. The sample consisted of PBMCs. The receptors were gathered from a man between 60 and 75 years old in good health and CMV-seropositive. Each CDR3 is given with its conserved first and last residue. The order of the fields is clone size, D gene, J gene, V gene, CDR3 DNA, CDR3 protein. A D gene is named only where the DNA matches it firmly. Clone sizes are given selectively: once, few, many, or a class where the clone is expanded.

>NA|NA|TRBJ1-4|TRBV5-5
TGTGCCAGCAGCTTTCCTGCAACGGGGGGTGAAAAACTGTTTTTT
CASSFPATGGEKLFF
>NA|NA|TRBJ1-5|TRBV28
TGTGCCAGCAGTTTAGTGGGGAGGGGTCAGCCCCAGCATTTT
CASSLVGRGQPQHF
>NA|TRBD1|TRBJ2-3|TRBV7-9
TGTGCCAGCAGCTCCCCGGGACAGGGGATTGGGGGCACAGATACGCAGTATTTT
CASSSPGQGIGGTDTQYF
>NA|TRBD1|TRBJ1-2|TRBV30
TGTGCCTGGAGACTACAGGGGATTAACTATGGCTACACCTTC
CAWRLQGINYGYTF
>NA|TRBD2|TRBJ2-3|TRBV7-3
TGTGCCAGCAGCAGAGGACTAGCACCAGATACGCAGTATTTT
CASSRGLAPDTQYF
>few|TRBD2|TRBJ2-1|TRBV6-5
TGTGCCAGCAGTTACTCGACTAGCGGAAGCAATGAGCAGTTCTTC
CASSYSTSGSNEQFF
>NA|NA|TRBJ2-3|TRBV4-1
TGCGCCAGCAGCCATACGGGGGATACGCAGTATTTT
CASSHTGDTQYF
>NA|NA|TRBJ2-1|TRBV30
TGTGCCTGGGCCGGGGTAGCCCCCTACAATGAGCAGTTCTTC
CAWAGVAPYNEQFF
>NA|NA|TRBJ2-7|TRBV7-8
TGTGCCAGCAGCTTTCTGGGGGCCCCTTCTTCCTACGAGCAGTACTTC
CASSFLGAPSSYEQYF
>NA|NA|TRBJ2-7|TRBV27
TGTGCCAGCAGTTTATCGGTTCAGGGTTACGAGCAGTACTTC
CASSLSVQGYEQYF
>NA|TRBD1|TRBJ2-1|TRBV9
TGTGCCAGCAGCGTCTGGGACAGGGCCGGGTACAATGAGCAGTTCTTC
CASSVWDRAGYNEQFF
>NA|TRBD1|TRBJ2-7|TRBV6-6
TGTGCCAGCAGTGTGACAGGGGGCGAGCAGTACTTC
CASSVTGGEQYF
>once|NA|TRBJ2-2|TRBV6-1
TGTGCCGGAGACTCGGGGTTCGCGAACACCGGGGAGCTGTTTTTT
CAGDSGFANTGELFF
>NA|NA|TRBJ2-1|TRBV10-2
TGCGCCAGCAGTGGGGGCAACCCGAACTTTTTGTTCTACAATGAGCAGTTCTTC
CASSGGNPNFLFYNEQFF
>NA|TRBD1|TRBJ2-3|TRBV27
TGTGCCAGCAGTCCCCGGGACAGACTTAACACAGATACGCAGTATTTT
CASSPRDRLNTDTQYF
>NA|TRBD1|TRBJ2-7|TRBV5-1
TGCGCCAGCAGCTTTAAGACAGGGACCTACGAGCAGTACTTC
CASSFKTGTYEQYF
>few|TRBD1|TRBJ2-7|TRBV7-9
TGTGCCAGCAGCTTAACCGGCAGGGGGTGGGCATACGAGCAGTACTTC
CASSLTGRGWAYEQYF
>NA|NA|TRBJ1-2|TRBV19
TGTGCCAGTAGTATAAGAGCTAACTATGGCTACACCTTC
CASSIRANYGYTF